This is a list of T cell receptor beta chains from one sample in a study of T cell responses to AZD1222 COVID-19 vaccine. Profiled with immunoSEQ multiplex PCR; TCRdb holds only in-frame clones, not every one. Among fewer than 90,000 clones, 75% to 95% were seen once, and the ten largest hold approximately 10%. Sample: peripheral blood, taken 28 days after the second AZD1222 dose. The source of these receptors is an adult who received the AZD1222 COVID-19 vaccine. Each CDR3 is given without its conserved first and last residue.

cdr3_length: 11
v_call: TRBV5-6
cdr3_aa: ASSRDRNQPQH

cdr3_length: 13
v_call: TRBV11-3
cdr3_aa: ASSLEGGLETEAF

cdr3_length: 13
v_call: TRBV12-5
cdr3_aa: ASGLVLGLDTEAF

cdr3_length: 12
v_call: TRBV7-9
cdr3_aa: ASSLGADNYGYT

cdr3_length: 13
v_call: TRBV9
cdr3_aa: ASNPEPGLDYGYT

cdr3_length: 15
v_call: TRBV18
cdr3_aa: ASSPLGLAGSTDTQY

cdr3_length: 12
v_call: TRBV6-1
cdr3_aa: ASSESPRAYEQY

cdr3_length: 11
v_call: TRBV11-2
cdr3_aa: ASSSSGIDTQY

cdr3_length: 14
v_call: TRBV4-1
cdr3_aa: ASSQTQRQSTGELF

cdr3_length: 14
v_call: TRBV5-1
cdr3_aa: ASSGRGASSYNEQF

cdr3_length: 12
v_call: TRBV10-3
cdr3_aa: AISQTGSQETQY

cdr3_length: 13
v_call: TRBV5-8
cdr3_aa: ASRLPGIANEKLF

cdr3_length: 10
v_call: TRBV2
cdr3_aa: ASSTGPSELF

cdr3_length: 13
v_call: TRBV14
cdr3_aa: ASSQGSRVNTEAF

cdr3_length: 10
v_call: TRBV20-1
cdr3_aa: SASPRMNTIY

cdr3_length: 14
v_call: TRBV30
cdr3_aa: AWSVEAAPGGDTQY

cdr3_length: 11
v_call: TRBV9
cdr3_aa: ASSGQGLGTQY

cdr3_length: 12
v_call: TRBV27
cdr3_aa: ASSLWGDTDTQY

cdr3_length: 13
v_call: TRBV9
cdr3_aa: ASSSGPFSGNTIY

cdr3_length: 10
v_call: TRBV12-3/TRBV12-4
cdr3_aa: ASSLVGRTQY

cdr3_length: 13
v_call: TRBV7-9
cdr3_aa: ASSVRLAGVNEQF

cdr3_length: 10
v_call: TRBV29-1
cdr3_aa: SYSGGGETQY

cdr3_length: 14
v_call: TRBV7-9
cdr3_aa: ASSLAGGGLIHEQF

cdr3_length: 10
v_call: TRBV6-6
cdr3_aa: AARGTNTEAF

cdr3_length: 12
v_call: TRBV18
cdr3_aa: ASSPGWGAGELF

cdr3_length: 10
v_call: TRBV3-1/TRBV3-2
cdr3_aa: ASSQDRFEAF

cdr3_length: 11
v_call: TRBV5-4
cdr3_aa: ASSFAGANVLT

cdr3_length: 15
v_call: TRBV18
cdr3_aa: ASSPPVGIPNTGELF

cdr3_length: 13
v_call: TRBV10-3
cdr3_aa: AISDIGGRANEQF

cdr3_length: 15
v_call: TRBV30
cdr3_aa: AWSVRGIGRTNEKLF

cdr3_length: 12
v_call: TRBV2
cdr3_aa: ATQIQGERSPLH

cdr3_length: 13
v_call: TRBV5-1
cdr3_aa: ASSLWELSTDTQY

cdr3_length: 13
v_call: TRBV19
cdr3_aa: ASSAGQGLNQPQH

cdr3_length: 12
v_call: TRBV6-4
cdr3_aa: ASSDSHGNQPQH

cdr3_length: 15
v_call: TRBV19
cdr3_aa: ASSIVWDLSSGNTIY

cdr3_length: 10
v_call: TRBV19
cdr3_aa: ASRVSNQPQH

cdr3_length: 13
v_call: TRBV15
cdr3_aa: ATSRGTEGGYGYT

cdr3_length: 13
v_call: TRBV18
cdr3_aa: ASSPPGTGGEKLF

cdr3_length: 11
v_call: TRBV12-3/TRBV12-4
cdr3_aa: ASRVQGGTEAF

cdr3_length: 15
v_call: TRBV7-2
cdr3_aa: ASSLVPGGSGANVLT

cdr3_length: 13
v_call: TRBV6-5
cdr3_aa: ASSSPGHSITEAF

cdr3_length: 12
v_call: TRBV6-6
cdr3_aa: ASRWTGKRTEAF

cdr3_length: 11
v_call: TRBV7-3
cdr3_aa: ASSFGTAYGYT

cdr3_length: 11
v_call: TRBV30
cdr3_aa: AWSVSNTGELF

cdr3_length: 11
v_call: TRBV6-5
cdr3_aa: AVGGTSNYGYT